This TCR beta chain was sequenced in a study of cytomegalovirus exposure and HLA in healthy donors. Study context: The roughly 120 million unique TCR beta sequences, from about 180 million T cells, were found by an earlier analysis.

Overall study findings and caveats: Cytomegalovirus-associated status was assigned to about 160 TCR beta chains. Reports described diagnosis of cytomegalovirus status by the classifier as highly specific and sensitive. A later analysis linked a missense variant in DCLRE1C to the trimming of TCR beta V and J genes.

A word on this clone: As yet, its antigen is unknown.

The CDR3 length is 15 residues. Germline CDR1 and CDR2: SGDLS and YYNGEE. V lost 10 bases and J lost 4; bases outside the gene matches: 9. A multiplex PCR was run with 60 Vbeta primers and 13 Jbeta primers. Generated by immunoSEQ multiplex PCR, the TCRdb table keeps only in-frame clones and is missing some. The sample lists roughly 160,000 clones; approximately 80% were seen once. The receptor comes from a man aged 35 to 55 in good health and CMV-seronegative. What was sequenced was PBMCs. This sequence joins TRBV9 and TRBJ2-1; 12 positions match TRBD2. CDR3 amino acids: CASSSGGATYNEQFF. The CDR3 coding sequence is TGTGCCTCCTCTAGCGGGGGGGCCACTTACAATGAGCAGTTCTTC.